The 23 T cell receptor beta chains listed next were all sequenced from one sample in a study of immune evolution from preneoplasia to lung adenocarcinoma. Using immunoSEQ multiplex PCR, the repertoire was profiled, and TCRdb retains in-frame clones only, with some absent. This sample has 35,000 or so clones, with 74% found just once. The material sequenced was FFPE invasive lung adenocarcinoma tissue. The receptor source for this set is a person between 55 and 69 years old with lung adenocarcinoma.

The J gene is TRBJ2-7, the V gene TRBV7-8, with D hard to call. The CDR3 covers 13 residues. With 0 bases removed from V and 3 bases from J, the gap between germline ends came to 6 bases. Germline-derived CDR1 and CDR2 are SGHVS and FQNEAQ. CDR3 protein: CASSLAGSYEQYF. In DNA, the CDR3 is TGTGCCAGCAGCTTAGCAGGCAGCTACGAGCAGTACTTC.

This clone is classed as medium-sized (0.01 to 0.1%). The V and J genes are TRBV7-2 and TRBJ2-7; possibly TRBD2 for D (6 bases). Germline V gene data show CDR1 as SGHTA and CDR2 as FQGNSA. V lost 0 bases and J 0 bases, leaving 6 bases between the germline ends. The CDR3 runs to 14 residues. Here the CDR3 DNA reads TGTGCCAGCAGCTTAGCGGGAGGCTCCTACGAGCAGTACTTC. Its protein product is CASSLAGGSYEQYF.

This clone was detected only once. The rearrangement uses TRBV9 and TRBJ1-2, with D possibly matching TRBD1 (5 bases). The CDR3 has 14 residues. V lost 4 bases and J lost 8, with 18 bases in between. Looked up from germline, CDR1 is SGDLS and CDR2 is YYNGEE. The CDR3 sequence: CASSYLPGAGGYTF. CDR3 sequence (DNA): TGTGCCAGCAGCTACCTACCTGGGGCGGGAGGCTACACCTTC.

This clone is large in the sample. The V gene is TRBV7-8, the J gene TRBJ2-7, with D tentatively TRBD2 (5 bases). Per germline, CDR1 SGHVS and CDR2 FQNEAQ. The germline V and J ends were trimmed by 5 bases and 5 bases, with 10 bases remaining between them. The CDR3 is 12 residues long. CDR3 DNA sequence: TGTGCCAGCAGCCCCACCGGGGACGAGCAGTACTTC. It encodes CASSPTGDEQYF.

This clone was seen a handful of times. This chain links TRBV27 with TRBJ2-3; no clear D gene. The CDR3 has 13 residues. The germline V and J ends were trimmed by 2 bases and 7 bases, with 10 bases remaining between them. CDR1 MNHEY and CDR2 SMNVEV come from the germline V gene (reference sequence). The CDR3 is CASSLAQRYTQYF. CDR3 DNA: TGTGCCAGCAGTTTAGCCCAACGGTATACGCAGTATTTT.

The gene calls are TRBV5-1 and TRBJ2-1, with 8 nucleotides matching TRBD2. The V gene's germline CDR1 is SGHRS and CDR2 YFSETQ. This CDR3 spans 15 amino acids. V gave up 4 bases and J gave up 3 bases; unmatched junction bases: 6. CDR3 sequence (DNA): TGCGCCAGCAGCCCCCGGACTAGCCACTACAATGAGCAGTTCTTC. This codes for CASSPRTSHYNEQFF.

The chain links TRBV18 to TRBJ1-2; D may be TRBD1 (5 bases). This CDR3 comprises 15 residues. The V gene's germline CDR1 is KGHSH and CDR2 LQKENI. Trimming left V 3 bases short and J 8 bases short, with 19 bases between. CDR3 sequence (DNA): TGTGCCAGCTCACCCCCGGCCGGGCTACAGGAGGGCTACACCTTC. It specifies CASSPPAGLQEGYTF.

This rearrangement joins TRBV18 to TRBJ1-2; tentatively, D is TRBD1 (5 bases). V was cut by 3 bases and J by 3 bases, with 14 bases left in between. The CDR3 is 15 residues long. Germline V gene data show CDR1 as KGHSH and CDR2 as LQKENI. The CDR3, as DNA: TGTGCCAGCTCACCTACCAGGGACCCGGACTATGGCTACACCTTC. This codes for CASSPTRDPDYGYTF.

This sequence joins TRBV5-1 and TRBJ1-1; D is ambiguous. Germline CDR1 is SGHRS and CDR2 is YFSETQ. This CDR3 contains 13 residues. V shed 6 bases and J shed 7 bases, with 16 bases lying between them. Here the CDR3 reads CASNEPHGDEAFF. CDR3 DNA sequence: TGCGCCAGCAATGAACCCCATGGTGATGAAGCTTTCTTT. Complete variable domain (other parts from reference TRBV5-1 and TRBJ1-1): KAGVTQTPRYLIKTRGQQVTLSCSPISGHRSVSWYQQTPGQGLQFLFEYFSETQRNKGNFPGRFSGRQFSNSRSEMNVSTLELGDSALYLCASNEPHGDEAFFGQGTRLTVV.

This clone was seen a handful of times. The chain combines TRBV2 with TRBJ2-7; D is undetermined. This CDR3 spans 11 amino acids. CDR1 and CDR2 from the germline V gene are SNHLY and FYNNEI. V was shortened by 5 bases and J by 6 bases, with 8 bases between the two germline ends. CDR3 protein: CASSLIGEQYF. The CDR3 DNA reads as TGTGCCAGCAGTCTAATAGGCGAGCAGTACTTC.

The chain uses TRBV9 and TRBJ1-4; D might be TRBD1 (6 bases). With 0 bases removed from V and 4 bases from J, the gap between germline ends came to 13 bases. Germline V gene data show CDR1 as SGDLS and CDR2 as YYNGEE. There are 16 residues in the CDR3. Written as DNA, the CDR3 is TGTGCCAGCAGCGTAGGGGGGCAGAACTTTAATGAAAAACTGTTTTTT. Its protein is CASSVGGQNFNEKLFF.

The rearrangement links TRBV27 to TRBJ2-7; D possibly corresponds to TRBD1 (6 bases). The germline CDR1 and CDR2 sequences are MNHEY and SMNVEV (reference sequence). The CDR3 runs 16 residues. V gave up 5 bases and J gave up 7 bases, with 24 bases separating them. CDR3 nucleotides: TGTGCCAGCAGTCCCCTGGGGCAGGGGAGAGGGGCGGAGCAGTACTTC. It yields the protein CASSPLGQGRGAEQYF.

In this sample, this clone turned up many times. This chain uses TRBV5-5 with TRBJ2-5; possibly TRBD1 or TRBD2 for D (5 bases each). Germline CDR1 is SGHKS and CDR2 is YYEKEE (reference sequence). CDR3 size: 15 residues. V lost 0 bases to trimming and J lost 4 bases, with 13 bases between them. The CDR3 protein is CASSLEGTPGETQYF. DNA for the CDR3: TGTGCCAGCAGCTTGGAAGGGACCCCGGGAGAGACCCAGTACTTC.

The V call is TRBV30, the J call TRBJ2-7; D may be TRBD1 (5 bases). This CDR3 contains 12 residues. The germline V gene has CDR1 GTSNPN and CDR2 SVGIG (reference sequence). The CDR3 DNA reads as TGTGCTTGGGGCAAGGAGACCGGAACTCAGTACTTC. Translated, it gives CAWGKETGTQYF.

The gene calls are TRBV18 and TRBJ1-1, with no clear D. Germline CDR1 KGHSH, CDR2 LQKENI. This CDR3 is built from 14 residues. Trimming took off 5 bases at V and 1 base at J, with 11 bases between the two ends. CDR3 sequence reads: CASSMAVRNTEAFF. The CDR3 DNA sequence: TGTGCCAGCTCAATGGCGGTTCGGAACACTGAAGCTTTCTTT.

J is TRBJ2-7 and V is TRBV7-3; TRBD1 or TRBD2 may be the D gene (5 bases each). The CDR3 loop spans 13 amino acids. V dropped 1 base and J dropped 9 bases, with 13 bases sitting between them. The germline V gene has CDR1 SGHTA and CDR2 FQGTGA. The CDR3 coding sequence is TGTGCCAGCAGCTTAAATTTAGGGGACGTGCAGTACTTC. Protein sequence: CASSLNLGDVQYF.

V is TRBV11-3 and J is TRBJ2-3; D ambiguous. Germline CDR1 is SGHNT and CDR2 is YENEEA. The CDR3 totals 13 residues. Trimming removed 3 bases from V and 0 bases from J, with 4 bases in between. This CDR3 is CASSLYSTDTQYF. CDR3 bases: TGTGCCAGCAGCTTGTACAGCACAGATACGCAGTATTTT.

The J gene is TRBJ2-7, the V gene TRBV9; TRBD2 agrees at 8 bases. In germline, CDR1 is SGDLS, CDR2 YYNGEE. The CDR3 runs to 15 residues. J lost 6 bases, V lost 0 bases, and 8 bases had no gene match. The DNA of the CDR3 is TGTGCCAGCAGCGTAGACGGCGCGGGAGGCCCCGAGCAGTACTTC. This gives the protein CASSVDGAGGPEQYF. Supplemented by reference TRBV9 and TRBJ2-7, the full variable domain reads DSGVTQTPKHLITATGQRVTLRCSPRSGDLSVYWYQQSLDQGLQFLIQYYNGEERAKGNILERFSAQQFPDLHSELNLSSLELGDSALYFCASSVDGAGGPEQYFGPGTRLTVT.

A few counts support this clone. This sample also contains other DNA sequences that code for the same CDR3. Here the CDR3 DNA reads TGTGCCAGCTCACCCCCGGGAGCGGATACGCAGTATTTT. Protein: CASSPPGADTQYF. The chain couples TRBV18 to TRBJ2-3; a weak D match, TRBD2 (6 bases). This CDR3 has 13 residues. V was clipped by 3 bases and J by 6 bases, with 10 bases between them. Germline CDR1 and CDR2: KGHSH and LQKENI.

The chain recombines TRBV4-2 with TRBJ1-2, with D maybe TRBD1 (5 bases). The germline gives CDR1 LGHNA, CDR2 YNFKEQ. The CDR3 totals 17 residues. Trimming took 1 base from V and 1 from J, leaving 16 bases between them. CDR3 sequence: CASSQVGPFGGNYGYTF. The CDR3 DNA reads TGTGCCAGCAGCCAAGTCGGCCCATTCGGGGGTAACTATGGCTACACCTTC.

The V call is TRBV5-1, the J call TRBJ2-1; the D call may be TRBD1 or TRBD2 (5 bases each). Deletions cut 0 bases from V and 2 bases from J, with 12 bases between. Germline V gives CDR1 SGHRS, CDR2 YFSETQ. The CDR3 has 16 residues. The CDR3 DNA reads TGCGCCAGCAGCTTGGTGTTCGGGGCAACCTACAATGAGCAGTTCTTC. The encoded protein is CASSLVFGATYNEQFF.

V is TRBV7-2 and J is TRBJ2-7, with 11 bases aligning to TRBD2. CDR1 and CDR2 (germline): SGHTA, FQGNSA. The CDR3 loop spans 19 amino acids. V trimming: 4 bases; J trimming: 3 bases; junction bases outside the gene matches: 17. The CDR3 region has the DNA TGTGCCAGCAGCTCCCGCCGGGGTAGCGGGAGGGCCTCTGTCTACGAGCAGTACTTC. It encodes CASSSRRGSGRASVYEQYF.

This chain uses TRBV11-1 with TRBJ1-4, with 12 nucleotides matching TRBD1. The CDR3 covers 14 residues. V shed 3 bases and J 8 bases; nucleotides not matched to a gene: 1. The germline CDR1 and CDR2 sequences are SGHAT and FQDESV (reference sequence). This CDR3 is CASSLGQGAEKLFF. In DNA form, the CDR3 reads TGTGCCAGCAGCTTGGGACAGGGGGCAGAAAAACTGTTTTTT.